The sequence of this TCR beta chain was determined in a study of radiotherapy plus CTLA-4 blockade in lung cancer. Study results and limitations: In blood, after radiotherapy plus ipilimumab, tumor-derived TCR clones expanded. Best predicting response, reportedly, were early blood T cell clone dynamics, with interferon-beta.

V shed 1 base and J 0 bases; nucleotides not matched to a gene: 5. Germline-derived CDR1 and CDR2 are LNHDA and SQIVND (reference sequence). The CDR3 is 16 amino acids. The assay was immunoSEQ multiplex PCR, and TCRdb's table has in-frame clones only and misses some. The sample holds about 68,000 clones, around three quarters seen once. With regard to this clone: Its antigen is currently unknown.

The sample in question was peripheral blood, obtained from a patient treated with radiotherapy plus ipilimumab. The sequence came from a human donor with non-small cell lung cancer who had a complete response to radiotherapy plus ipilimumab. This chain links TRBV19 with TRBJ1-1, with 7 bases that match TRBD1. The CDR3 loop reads CASSIARTGLNTEAFF. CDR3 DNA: TGTGCCAGTAGTATAGCCCGGACAGGCTTGAACACTGAAGCTTTCTTT.